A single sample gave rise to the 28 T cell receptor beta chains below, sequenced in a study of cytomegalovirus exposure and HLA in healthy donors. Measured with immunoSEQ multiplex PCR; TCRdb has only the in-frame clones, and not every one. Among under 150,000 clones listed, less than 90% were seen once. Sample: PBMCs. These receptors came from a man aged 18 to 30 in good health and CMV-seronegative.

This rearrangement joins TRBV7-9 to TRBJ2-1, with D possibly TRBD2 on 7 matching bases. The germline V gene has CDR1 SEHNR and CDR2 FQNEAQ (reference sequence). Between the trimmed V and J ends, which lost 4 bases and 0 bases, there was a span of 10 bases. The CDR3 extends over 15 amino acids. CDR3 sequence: CASSSRGLSYNEQFF. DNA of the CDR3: TGTGCCAGCAGCTCGCGGGGGCTCTCCTACAATGAGCAGTTCTTC. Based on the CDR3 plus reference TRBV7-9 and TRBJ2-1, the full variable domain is DTGVSQNPRHKITKRGQNVTFRCDPISEHNRLYWYRQTLGQGPEFLTYFQNEAQLEKSRLLSDRFSAERPKGSFSTLEIQRTEQGDSAMYLCASSSRGLSYNEQFFGPGTRLTVL.

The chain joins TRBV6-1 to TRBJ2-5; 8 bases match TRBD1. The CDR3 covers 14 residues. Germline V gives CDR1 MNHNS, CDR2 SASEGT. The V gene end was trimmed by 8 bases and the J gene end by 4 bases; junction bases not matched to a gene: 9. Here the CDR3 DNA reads TGTGCCAGCCTGGACAGGGTGTTTGGAGAGACCCAGTACTTC. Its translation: CASLDRVFGETQYF.

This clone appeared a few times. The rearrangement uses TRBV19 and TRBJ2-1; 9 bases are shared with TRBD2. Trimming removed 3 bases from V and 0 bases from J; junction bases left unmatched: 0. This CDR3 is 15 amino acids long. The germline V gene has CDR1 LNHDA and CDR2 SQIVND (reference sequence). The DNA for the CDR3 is TGTGCCAGTAGTATTAGCGGGAGCTCCTACAATGAGCAGTTCTTC. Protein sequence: CASSISGSSYNEQFF.

The CDR3 nucleotides are TGTGCCAGTATTTCCAGAGGACTAGCGGGGTTTGAGCAGTTCTTC. This sequence encodes CASISRGLAGFEQFF. This chain uses TRBV19 with TRBJ2-1; the match to TRBD2 covers 12 bases. This CDR3 spans 15 amino acids. The junction had 10 bases not matched to a gene; V was cut back by 7 bases and J by 9 bases. CDR1 and CDR2 from the germline V gene are LNHDA and SQIVND (reference sequence). The full variable domain, completed using reference TRBV19 and TRBJ2-1, is DGGITQSPKYLFRKEGQNVTLSCEQNLNHDAMYWYRQDPGQGLRLIYYSQIVNDFQKGDIAEGYSVSREKKESFPLTVTSAQKNPTAFYLCASISRGLAGFEQFFGPGTRLTVL.

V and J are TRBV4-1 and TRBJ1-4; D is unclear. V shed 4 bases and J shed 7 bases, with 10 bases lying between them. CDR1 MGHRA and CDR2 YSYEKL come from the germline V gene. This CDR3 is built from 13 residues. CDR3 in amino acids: CASSPSVVEKLFF. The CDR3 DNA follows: TGCGCCAGCAGCCCCAGCGTGGTTGAAAAACTGTTTTTT.

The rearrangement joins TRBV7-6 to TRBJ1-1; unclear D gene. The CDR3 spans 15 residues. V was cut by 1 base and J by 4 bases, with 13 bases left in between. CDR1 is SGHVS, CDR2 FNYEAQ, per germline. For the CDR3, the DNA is TGTGCCAGCAGCTTAGATCCGGCGGCGCGCACTGAAGCTTTCTTT. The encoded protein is CASSLDPAARTEAFF.

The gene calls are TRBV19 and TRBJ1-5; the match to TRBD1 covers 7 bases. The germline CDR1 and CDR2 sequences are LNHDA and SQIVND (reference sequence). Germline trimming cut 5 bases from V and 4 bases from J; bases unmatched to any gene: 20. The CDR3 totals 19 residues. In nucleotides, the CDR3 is TGTGCCAGTAGTCGATCCTCTCTACCCCCCGGGACAGCAAATCAGCCCCAGCATTTT. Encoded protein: CASSRSSLPPGTANQPQHF. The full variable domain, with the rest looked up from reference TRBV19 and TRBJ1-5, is DGGITQSPKYLFRKEGQNVTLSCEQNLNHDAMYWYRQDPGQGLRLIYYSQIVNDFQKGDIAEGYSVSREKKESFPLTVTSAQKNPTAFYLCASSRSSLPPGTANQPQHFGDGTRLSIL.

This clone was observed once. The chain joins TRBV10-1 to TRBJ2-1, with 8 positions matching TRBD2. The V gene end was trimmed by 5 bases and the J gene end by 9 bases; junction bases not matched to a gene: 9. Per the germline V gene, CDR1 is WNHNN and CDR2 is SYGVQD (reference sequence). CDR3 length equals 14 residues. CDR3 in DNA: TGCGCCAGCAGTCGATATAGCGGGAAGGGTGAGCAGTTCTTC. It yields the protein CASSRYSGKGEQFF.

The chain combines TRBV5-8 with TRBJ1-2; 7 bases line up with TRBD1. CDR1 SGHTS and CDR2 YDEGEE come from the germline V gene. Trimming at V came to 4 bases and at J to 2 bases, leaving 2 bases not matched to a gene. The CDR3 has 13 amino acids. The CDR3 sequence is CASSRDRNYGYTF. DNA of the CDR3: TGTGCCAGCAGCCGGGACAGAAACTATGGCTACACCTTC.

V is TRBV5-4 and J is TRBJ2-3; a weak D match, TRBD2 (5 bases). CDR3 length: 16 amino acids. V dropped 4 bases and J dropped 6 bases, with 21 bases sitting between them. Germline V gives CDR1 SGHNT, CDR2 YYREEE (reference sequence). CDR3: CASSPPGTLRGDTQYF. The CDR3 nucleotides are TGTGCCAGCAGCCCTCCGGGCACCCTACGAGGGGATACGCAGTATTTT.

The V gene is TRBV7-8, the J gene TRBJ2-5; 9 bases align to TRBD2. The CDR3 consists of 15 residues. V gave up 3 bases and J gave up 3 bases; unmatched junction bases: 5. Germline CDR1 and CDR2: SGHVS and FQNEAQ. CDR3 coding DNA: TGTGCCAGCAGCTTCCGAATAGCGGGGGAAGAGACCCAGTACTTC. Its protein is CASSFRIAGEETQYF.

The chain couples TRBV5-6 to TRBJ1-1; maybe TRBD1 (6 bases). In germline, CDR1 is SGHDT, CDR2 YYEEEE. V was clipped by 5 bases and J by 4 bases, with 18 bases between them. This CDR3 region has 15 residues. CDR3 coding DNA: TGTGCCAGCAGTATAGGGACATTTTCGAGCACTGAAGCTTTCTTT. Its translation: CASSIGTFSSTEAFF.

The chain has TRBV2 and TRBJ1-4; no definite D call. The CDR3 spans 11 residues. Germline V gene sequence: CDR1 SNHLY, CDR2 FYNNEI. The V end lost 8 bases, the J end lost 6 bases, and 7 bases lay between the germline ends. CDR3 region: CASAGDEKLFF. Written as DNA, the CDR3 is TGTGCCAGCGCCGGAGATGAAAAACTGTTTTTT.

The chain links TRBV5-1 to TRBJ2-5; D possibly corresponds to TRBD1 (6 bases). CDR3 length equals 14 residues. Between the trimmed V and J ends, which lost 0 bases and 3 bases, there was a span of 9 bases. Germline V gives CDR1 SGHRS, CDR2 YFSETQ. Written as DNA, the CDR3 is TGCGCCAGCAGCTTGGCACAGGGAAAAGAGACCCAGTACTTC. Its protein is CASSLAQGKETQYF.

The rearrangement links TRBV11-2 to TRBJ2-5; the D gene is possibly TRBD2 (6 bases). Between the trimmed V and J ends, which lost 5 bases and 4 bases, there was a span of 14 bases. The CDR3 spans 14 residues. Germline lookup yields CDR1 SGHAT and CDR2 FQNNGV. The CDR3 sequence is CASSHPGTRETQYF. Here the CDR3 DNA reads TGTGCCAGCAGCCACCCCGGGACTCGAGAGACCCAGTACTTC.

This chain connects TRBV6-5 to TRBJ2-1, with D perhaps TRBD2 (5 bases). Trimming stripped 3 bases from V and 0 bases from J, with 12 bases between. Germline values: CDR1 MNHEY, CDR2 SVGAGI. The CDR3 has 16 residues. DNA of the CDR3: TGTGCCAGCAGTTATAGCGTCCCGAGCTCCTACAATGAGCAGTTCTTC. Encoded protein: CASSYSVPSSYNEQFF.

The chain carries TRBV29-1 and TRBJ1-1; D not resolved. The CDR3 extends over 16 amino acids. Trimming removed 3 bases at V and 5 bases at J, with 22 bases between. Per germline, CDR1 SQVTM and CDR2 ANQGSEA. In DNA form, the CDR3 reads TGCAGCGTTGAGGGGAGGGCAGACGGGGTAAAGACTGAAGCTTTCTTT. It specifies CSVEGRADGVKTEAFF.

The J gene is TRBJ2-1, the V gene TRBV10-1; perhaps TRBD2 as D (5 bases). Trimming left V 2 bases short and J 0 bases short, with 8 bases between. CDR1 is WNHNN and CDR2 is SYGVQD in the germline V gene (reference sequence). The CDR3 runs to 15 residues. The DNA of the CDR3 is TGCGCCAGCAGTGAGACGGGGAACTCCTACAATGAGCAGTTCTTC. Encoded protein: CASSETGNSYNEQFF.

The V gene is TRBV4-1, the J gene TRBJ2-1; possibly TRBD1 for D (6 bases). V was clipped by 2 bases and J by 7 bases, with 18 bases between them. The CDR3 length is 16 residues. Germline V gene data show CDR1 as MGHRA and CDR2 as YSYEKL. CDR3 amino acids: CASSQYAQGRGNEQFF. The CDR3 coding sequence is TGCGCCAGCAGCCAATACGCACAGGGAAGGGGGAATGAGCAGTTCTTC.

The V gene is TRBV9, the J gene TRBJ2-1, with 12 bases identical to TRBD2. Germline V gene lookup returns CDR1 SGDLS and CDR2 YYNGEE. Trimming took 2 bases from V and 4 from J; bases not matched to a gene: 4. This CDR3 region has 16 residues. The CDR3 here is CASSVSTSGSYNEQFF. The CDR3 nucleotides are TGTGCCAGCAGCGTCTCGACTAGCGGGAGTTACAATGAGCAGTTCTTC.

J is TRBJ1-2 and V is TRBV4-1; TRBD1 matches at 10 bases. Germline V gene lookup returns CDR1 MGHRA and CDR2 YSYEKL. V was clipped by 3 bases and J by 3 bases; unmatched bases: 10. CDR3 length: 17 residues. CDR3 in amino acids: CASSQSGQGLFDYGYTF. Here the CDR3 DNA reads TGCGCCAGCAGCCAGTCGGGACAGGGGCTCTTCGACTATGGCTACACCTTC.

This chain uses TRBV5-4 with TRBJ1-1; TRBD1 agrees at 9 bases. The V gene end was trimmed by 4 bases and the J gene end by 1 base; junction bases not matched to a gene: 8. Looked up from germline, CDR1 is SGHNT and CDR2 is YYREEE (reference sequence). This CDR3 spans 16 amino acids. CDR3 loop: CASSADDRGRNTEAFF. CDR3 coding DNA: TGTGCCAGCAGCGCAGACGACAGGGGGAGGAACACTGAAGCTTTCTTT.

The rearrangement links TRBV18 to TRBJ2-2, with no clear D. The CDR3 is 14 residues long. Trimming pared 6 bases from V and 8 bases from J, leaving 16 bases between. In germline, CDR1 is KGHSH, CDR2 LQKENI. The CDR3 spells CASSPWPTEGELFF. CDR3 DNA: TGTGCCAGCTCCCCATGGCCGACGGAGGGGGAGCTGTTTTTT.

CDR3 loop: CASRHQTGRPYNEQFF. The CDR3 DNA reads as TGTGCCAGCAGACATCAGACAGGGAGGCCCTACAATGAGCAGTTCTTC. This rearrangement joins TRBV2 to TRBJ2-1; the D gene is possibly TRBD1 (7 bases). The CDR3 has 16 residues. Germline CDR1 reads SNHLY; CDR2 reads FYNNEI. The V and J ends lost 6 bases and 2 bases respectively, with 17 bases between them.

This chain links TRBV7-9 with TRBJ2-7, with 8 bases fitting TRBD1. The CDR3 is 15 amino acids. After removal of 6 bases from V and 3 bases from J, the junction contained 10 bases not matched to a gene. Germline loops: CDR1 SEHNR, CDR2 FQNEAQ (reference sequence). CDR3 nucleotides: TGTGCCAGCAGGGCTTCTGGACAGGGTATCTACGAGCAGTACTTC. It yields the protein CASRASGQGIYEQYF.

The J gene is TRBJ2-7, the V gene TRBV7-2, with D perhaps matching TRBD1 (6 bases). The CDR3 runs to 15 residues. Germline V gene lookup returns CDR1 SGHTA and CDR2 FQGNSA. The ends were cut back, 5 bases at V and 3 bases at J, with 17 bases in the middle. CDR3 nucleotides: TGTGCCAGCAGCCCAGGGGTGGGAGTCGGCTACGAGCAGTACTTC. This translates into CASSPGVGVGYEQYF. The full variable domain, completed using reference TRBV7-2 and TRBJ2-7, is GAGVSQSPSNKVTEKGKDVELRCDPISGHTALYWYRQSLGQGLEFLIYFQGNSAPDKSGLPSDRFSAERTGGSVSTLTIQRTQQEDSAVYLCASSPGVGVGYEQYFGPGTRLTVT.

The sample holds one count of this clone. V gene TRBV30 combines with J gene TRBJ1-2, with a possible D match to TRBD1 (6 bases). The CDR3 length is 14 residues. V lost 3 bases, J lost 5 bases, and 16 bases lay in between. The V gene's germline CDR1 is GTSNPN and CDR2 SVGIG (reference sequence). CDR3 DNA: TGTGCCTGGAGCCCCGGACAGTTGGATTATGGCTACACCTTC. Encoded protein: CAWSPGQLDYGYTF.

The CDR3 coding sequence is TGTGCCAGCAGTGTATCAGTCCGGGGGGCCTTAGATACGCAGTATTTT. Translated: CASSVSVRGALDTQYF. This chain connects TRBV6-4 to TRBJ2-3; D is perhaps TRBD2 (7 bases). V lost 4 bases and J lost 5, with 19 bases in between. This CDR3 has 16 amino acids. Germline CDR1 is MRHNA and CDR2 is SNTAGT.